This T cell receptor beta chain was sequenced in a study of cytotoxic CD8 clonotypes in ibrutinib-treated CLL. V shed 5 bases and J shed 4 bases, with 10 bases lying between them. The CDR3 contains 13 residues. CDR1 MNHEY and CDR2 SMNVEV come from the germline V gene (reference sequence). Here immunoSEQ multiplex PCR was the method, and the copy in TCRdb shows in-frame clones only, minus some. The sample lists about 68,000 clones, approximately 70% occurring once. Around 1.8 micrograms of genomic DNA came from cryopreserved PBMCs for TCR beta libraries. The clonotype was recovered from a human donor with chronic lymphocytic leukemia. The chain employs TRBV27 and TRBJ2-3, with D perhaps matching TRBD1 or TRBD2 (5 bases each). Sequenced material: PBMCs, taken after 12 months of ibrutinib treatment. The CDR3 loop is CASSLGVADTQYF. CDR3 nucleotides: TGTGCCAGCAGTCTGGGGGTTGCAGATACGCAGTATTTT.